Listed below are T cell receptor beta chains from one sample, sequenced in a study of shared clonotypes between healthy human individuals. Assay: immunoSEQ multiplex PCR; the TCRdb copy retains only in-frame clones and omits some. Of 2 million to 2.5 million clones in the sample, about 95% were seen once. Sequenced input: naive CD8+ T cells sorted from blood. These receptors came from a man between 18 and 29 years old in good health. Both conserved end residues are part of each CDR3. D genes are given only for firm matches. Size tells how often a clone was seen (once, few, many) or the class of an expanded clone, and some rows leave it out.

J gene	V gene	clone size	D gene	CDR3 protein	CDR3 DNA
TRBJ2-3	TRBV29-1	.	TRBD2	CSVVGTSGFTDTQYF	TGCAGCGTTGTGGGGACTAGCGGGTTCACAGATACGCAGTATTTT
TRBJ1-2	TRBV9	.	TRBD1	CASSGRDRGNYGYTF	TGTGCCAGCAGCGGCCGGGACAGGGGGAATTATGGCTACACCTTC
TRBJ2-3	TRBV7-9	.	TRBD2	CATGAGGLDTQYF	TGTGCCACCGGGGCGGGAGGGCTAGATACGCAGTATTTT
TRBJ2-3	TRBV7-3	.	TRBD2	CASSPGLAGGTDTQYF	TGTGCCAGCAGCCCGGGACTAGCGGGGGGCACAGATACGCAGTATTTT
TRBJ2-1	TRBV27	.	.	CASSVGYNEQFF	TGTGCCAGCAGTGTCGGCTACAATGAGCAGTTCTTC
TRBJ2-6	TRBV13	.	.	CASSLEGAGFGANVLTF	TGTGCCAGCAGCTTAGAGGGAGCAGGGTTTGGGGCCAACGTCCTGACTTTC
TRBJ2-1	TRBV10-1	.	.	CASKVNGPSYNEQFF	TGCGCCAGCAAGGTTAACGGTCCCTCCTACAATGAGCAGTTCTTC
TRBJ2-3	TRBV7-9	.	TRBD2	CASRPFGGSSDTQYF	TGTGCCAGCAGGCCTTTCGGCGGGAGCTCAGATACGCAGTATTTT
TRBJ1-1	TRBV19	.	.	CASSITGWTEAFF	TGTGCCAGTAGTATAACAGGTTGGACTGAAGCTTTCTTT
TRBJ2-5	TRBV27	.	TRBD2	CASSSPSYGGAGETQYF	TGTGCCAGCAGTTCCCCTAGCTACGGGGGGGCCGGCGAGACCCAGTACTTC
TRBJ1-1	TRBV7-9	.	.	CASSSTSKTEAFF	TGTGCCAGCAGCTCGACGTCGAAGACTGAAGCTTTCTTT
TRBJ1-4	TRBV7-9	.	.	CASSLTENEKLFF	TGTGCCAGCAGCCTCACAGAGAATGAAAAACTGTTTTTT
TRBJ2-2	TRBV28	.	.	CASSAPGTSNTGELFF	TGTGCCAGCAGTGCCCCCGGGACAAGTAACACCGGGGAGCTGTTTTTT
TRBJ2-7	TRBV9	.	.	CASSLSGTNSAEQYF	TGTGCCAGCAGTCTTTCCGGGACAAATTCTGCCGAGCAGTACTTC
TRBJ2-1	TRBV5-1	once	TRBD2	CASSLGLAGYNEQFF	TGCGCCAGCAGCTTGGGGTTAGCGGGGTACAATGAGCAGTTCTTC
TRBJ1-3	TRBV28	.	TRBD1	CASSTNRQGVSGNTIYF	TGTGCCAGCAGCACAAACAGACAGGGCGTCTCTGGAAACACCATATATTTT
TRBJ2-2	TRBV10-1	.	TRBD2	CASSETGGAGGPGELFF	TGCGCCAGCAGTGAGACGGGTGGAGCGGGAGGGCCCGGGGAGCTGTTTTTT
TRBJ1-3	TRBV11-2	.	.	CASSLDPLVGNTIYF	TGTGCCAGCAGCTTAGATCCTTTGGTTGGAAACACCATATATTTT
TRBJ2-3	TRBV13	.	.	CASSDRRVSSTYF	TGTGCCAGCAGCGACAGACGGGTCAGTTCCACGTATTTT
TRBJ1-4	TRBV5-1	.	.	CASSLDRGGEKLFF	TGCGCCAGCAGCTTGGACAGAGGGGGGGAAAAACTGTTTTTT
TRBJ2-7	TRBV28	.	.	CASSFDGAPYEQYF	TGTGCCAGCAGTTTCGACGGGGCCCCCTACGAGCAGTACTTC
TRBJ2-7	TRBV28	.	.	CASLPHGGSENYEQYF	TGTGCCAGCTTACCTCATGGTGGCTCCGAAAACTACGAGCAGTACTTC
TRBJ2-5	TRBV13	.	.	CASTGQSQETQYF	TGTGCCAGCACCGGACAGTCTCAAGAGACCCAGTACTTC
TRBJ2-7	TRBV6-7	once	.	CASSYSDLTHEQYF	TGTGCCAGCAGTTACTCAGACCTTACCCACGAGCAGTACTTC
TRBJ2-3	TRBV19	.	TRBD1	CATGDRGEDTQYF	TGTGCCACCGGGGACAGGGGTGAAGATACGCAGTATTTT
TRBJ2-7	TRBV11-2	.	.	CASSPSYEQYF	TGTGCCAGCAGCCCTTCCTACGAGCAGTACTTC
TRBJ2-1	TRBV5-6	.	.	CASALSGASINNEQFF	TGTGCCAGCGCCTTGAGTGGGGCTAGTATCAACAATGAGCAGTTCTTC
TRBJ2-1	TRBV25-1	.	.	CASSDPRLRFEQFF	TGTGCCAGCAGTGACCCCCGTTTAAGGTTTGAGCAGTTCTTC
TRBJ2-2	TRBV5-5	.	TRBD1	CASSFNRGTGELFF	TGTGCCAGCAGCTTTAACAGGGGAACCGGGGAGCTGTTTTTT
TRBJ2-1	TRBV7-9	.	.	CASSETGWNEQFF	TGTGCCAGCAGTGAGACAGGCTGGAATGAGCAGTTCTTC
TRBJ1-5	TRBV7-9	.	.	CASSVDGYNQPQHF	TGTGCCAGCAGTGTGGACGGTTACAATCAGCCCCAGCATTTT
TRBJ2-7	TRBV10-3	.	TRBD1	CATMWGQGAYEQYF	TGTGCCACCATGTGGGGGCAGGGGGCCTACGAGCAGTACTTC
TRBJ2-7	TRBV6-1	.	TRBD2	CASSELITSGGYEQYF	TGTGCCAGCAGTGAACTTATCACTAGCGGGGGCTACGAGCAGTACTTC
TRBJ1-1	TRBV7-9	.	.	CASRPPGVGVRWEGTEAFF	TGTGCCAGCAGACCCCCCGGGGTGGGGGTAAGGTGGGAAGGGACTGAAGCTTTCTTT
TRBJ1-1	TRBV10-1	.	.	CASSEFSEFNTEAFF	TGCGCCAGCAGTGAGTTTTCAGAATTTAACACTGAAGCTTTCTTT
TRBJ2-1	TRBV19	.	TRBD2	CASSMTSGLPFNEQFF	TGTGCCAGTAGTATGACTAGCGGCTTACCCTTTAATGAGCAGTTCTTC
TRBJ2-7	TRBV7-6	.	TRBD2	CASSLTSDISYEQYF	TGTGCCAGCAGCCTGACTAGCGATATATCCTACGAGCAGTACTTC
TRBJ1-4	TRBV6-1	once	.	CASNDRYHYEKLFF	TGTGCCAGCAATGACAGGTACCACTATGAAAAACTGTTTTTT